The 8 T cell receptor beta chains given below trace back to one sample, sequenced in a study of blood T cells in healthy people across ages. A J-beta primer mix and a sample-barcoded 5' primer were used in a second PCR of about 7 to 12 cycles. TCRdb re-analysed the 5' RACE reads in MiXCR, keeping a single row per CDR3 protein. The top ten clones hold roughly 7.7% of a sample with around 1,500,000 distinct CDR3 sequences, about 40% of them seen once. The sequenced material came from blood. These receptors came from a woman aged 18 to 35 in good health.

The genes are TRBV20-1 and TRBJ2-1; the D gene is possibly TRBD2 (5 bases). The CDR3 has 11 amino acids. CDR1 DFQATT and CDR2 SNEGSKA come from the germline V gene (reference sequence). The ends were cut back, 6 bases at V and 4 bases at J, with 7 bases in the middle. DNA for the CDR3: TGCAGTGCCCCGGGGTACAATGAGCAGTTCTTC. Amino acid sequence: CSAPGYNEQFF.

The chain recombines TRBV12-3 or TRBV12-4 with TRBJ1-6; no clear D gene. The CDR3 totals 15 residues. Trimming pared 6 bases from V and 7 bases from J, leaving 16 bases between. CDR3 sequence (DNA): TGTGCCAGCAGGCCGATCAGTACCCAGAATTCACCCCTCCACTTT. Translated, it gives CASRPISTQNSPLHF.

This chain links TRBV30 with TRBJ1-5; perhaps TRBD1 as D (5 bases). The CDR3 contains 13 residues. V dropped 0 bases and J dropped 7 bases, with 10 bases sitting between them. The germline V gene has CDR1 GTSNPN and CDR2 SVGIG (reference sequence). DNA for the CDR3: TGTGCCTGGAGTGTACAGGACGAGCAGCCCCAGCATTTT. As protein: CAWSVQDEQPQHF.

The chain has TRBV7-8 and TRBJ2-3, with 7 bases matching TRBD1. Per the germline V gene, CDR1 is SGHVS and CDR2 is FQNEAQ. V was pared by 7 bases and J by 2 bases, with 15 bases of the junction left unmatched. The CDR3 has 17 amino acids. DNA of the CDR3: TGTGCCAGCACCAATAAGAACGGACAGGAATACACAGATACGCAGTATTTT. It specifies CASTNKNGQEYTDTQYF.

This clonotype was observed a handful of times. This chain connects TRBV7-2 to TRBJ2-7; D is ambiguous. This CDR3 region has 14 residues. Deletions cut 5 bases from V and 0 bases from J, with 11 bases between. CDR1 and CDR2 from the germline V gene are SGHTA and FQGNSA. This CDR3 reads CASSLLSTSYEQYF. The DNA of the CDR3 is TGTGCCAGCAGCCTCCTGTCTACCTCCTACGAGCAGTACTTC.

V gene TRBV10-3 combines with J gene TRBJ2-3; weak D call: TRBD1 (5 bases). This CDR3 is 16 amino acids long. The V end lost 0 bases, the J end lost 2 bases, and 12 bases lay between the germline ends. CDR1 is ENHRY and CDR2 is SYGVKD in the germline V gene. In nucleotides, the CDR3 is TGTGCCATCAGTGAGTCGAATCTAGGGGCCACAGATACGCAGTATTTT. This codes for CAISESNLGATDTQYF.

This clonotype turned up a few times. The chain joins TRBV3-1 to TRBJ2-3; 13 positions agree with TRBD2. V dropped 5 bases and J dropped 0; count of bases not matched to a gene: 8. The CDR3 is made up of 18 amino acids. Germline CDR1 is LGHDT and CDR2 is YNNKEL (reference sequence). CDR3 region: CASSARTSGSSSTDTQYF. Here the CDR3 DNA reads TGTGCCAGCAGCGCTCGGACTAGCGGGAGCTCTAGCACAGATACGCAGTATTTT.

CDR3 bases: TGTGCCATCACTCAGGACAGGGATAACTACGAGCAGTACTTC. Amino acid sequence: CAITQDRDNYEQYF. The V call is TRBV10-3, the J call TRBJ2-7; 8 nucleotides agree with TRBD1. After removal of 7 bases from V and 3 bases from J, the junction contained 8 bases not matched to a gene. This CDR3 is 14 amino acids long. The V gene's germline CDR1 is ENHRY and CDR2 SYGVKD.